These 12 T cell receptor beta chains were sequenced from one sample in a study of blood T cell repertoires in COVID-19. Here immunoSEQ multiplex PCR was the method, and the copy in TCRdb shows in-frame clones only, minus some. The table has roughly 190,000 clones, 65% to 85% seen once. Sequenced sample: PBMCs or T cells enriched from blood (not recorded which). The source of these receptors is a woman aged 25 to 45 who had been exposed to COVID-19.

This chain uses TRBV7-2 with TRBJ1-1; tentative D call: TRBD1 (6 bases). V was clipped by 1 base and J by 4 bases, with 10 bases between them. This CDR3 has 14 residues. Germline assignment: CDR1 SGHTA and CDR2 FQGNSA. In DNA, the CDR3 is TGTGCCAGCAGCTTAGTAGGGGGTACCACTGAAGCTTTCTTT. Protein product: CASSLVGGTTEAFF.

CDR3 nucleotide sequence: TGTGCCAGCAGTTACCCGGGAATAGCTGGAAACACCATATATTTT. Its protein is CASSYPGIAGNTIYF. The rearrangement uses TRBV6-2 or TRBV6-3 and TRBJ1-3; D gene ambiguous. CDR3 length: 15 residues. V lost 2 bases and J lost 2, with 10 bases in between. Germline V gene sequence: CDR1 MNHEY, CDR2 SVGEGT.

This clone was seen only a few times. The chain couples TRBV14 to TRBJ1-2, with D maybe TRBD1 (6 bases). CDR1 is SGHDN, CDR2 FVKESK, per germline. This CDR3 is built from 14 residues. V lost 0 bases, J lost 8 bases, and 13 bases lay in between. The CDR3 DNA is TGTGCCAGCAGCCAAGACCACAGGGTTTCAGGCTACACCTTC. Translating it yields CASSQDHRVSGYTF.

The V and J genes are TRBV3-1 (or the pseudogene TRBV3-2) and TRBJ2-5; D might be TRBD1 (6 bases). From germline, CDR1 is LGHDT and CDR2 YNNKEL (reference sequence). The V end lost 0 bases, the J end lost 5 bases, and 10 bases lay between the germline ends. The CDR3 is 14 residues long. CDR3 residues: CASSQETGQETQYF. The CDR3 region has the DNA TGTGCCAGCAGCCAAGAGACAGGTCAGGAGACCCAGTACTTC.

The DNA of the CDR3 is TGCAGCGTTGTGGGGCTCTCGGGCGAGCAGTACTTC. This translates into CSVVGLSGEQYF. The rearrangement joins TRBV29-1 to TRBJ2-7; maybe TRBD1 (5 bases). The V and J ends lost 4 bases and 6 bases respectively, with 13 bases between them. Germline assignment: CDR1 SQVTM and CDR2 ANQGSEA. The CDR3 consists of 12 residues.

This clone was seen only a few times. One end of the junction does not line up with germline, which may come from a read error. This chain uses TRBV7-7 with TRBJ2-2; possibly TRBD2 for D (6 bases). Germline V gene lookup returns CDR1 SSHAT and CDR2 FNYEAQ (reference sequence). The CDR3 covers 15 residues. CDR3 sequence reads: CASSSVPPGAGELFF. DNA for the CDR3: TGTGCTAGCAGCTCCGTACCCCCGGGGGCCGGGGAGCTGTTTTTT.

The chain uses TRBV2 and TRBJ1-5, with D tentatively TRBD1 (5 bases). V was cut by 4 bases and J by 0 bases, with 16 bases left in between. The germline V gene encodes CDR1 SNHLY and CDR2 FYNNEI. CDR3 size: 17 residues. The CDR3: CASSATRGVHSNQPQHF. Written as DNA, the CDR3 is TGTGCCAGCAGTGCCACTCGGGGGGTCCATAGCAATCAGCCCCAGCATTTT.

The gene calls are TRBV7-2 and TRBJ1-5; D gene unclear. V was shortened by 3 bases and J by 0 bases, with 9 bases between the two germline ends. The CDR3 runs to 15 residues. In germline, CDR1 is SGHTA, CDR2 FQGNSA. The CDR3 spells CASSFAEYSNQPQHF. The CDR3 nucleotides read TGTGCCAGCAGCTTTGCGGAGTATAGCAATCAGCCCCAGCATTTT. Together with reference TRBV7-2 and TRBJ1-5, the CDR3 gives the full variable domain: GAGVSQSPSNKVTEKGKDVELRCDPISGHTALYWYRQSLGQGLEFLIYFQGNSAPDKSGLPSDRFSAERTGGSVSTLTIQRTQQEDSAVYLCASSFAEYSNQPQHFGDGTRLSIL.

Here the CDR3 reads CASSLGTGRSQPQHF. DNA of the CDR3: TGTGCCAGCAGCTTAGGGACAGGGCGAAGTCAGCCCCAGCATTTT. The chain carries TRBV5-6 and TRBJ1-5, with 9 bases lining up with TRBD1. Trimming removed 2 bases from V and 6 bases from J; junction bases left unmatched: 6. Per germline, CDR1 SGHDT and CDR2 YYEEEE. This CDR3 has 15 amino acids.

As for this clone: Other nucleotide sequences in the sample specify the same CDR3. The CDR3 region is CASSVGDYAYEQYF. CDR3 nucleotides: TGTGCCAGCAGCGTAGGGGACTATGCTTACGAGCAGTACTTC. The chain combines TRBV9 with TRBJ2-7; 7 positions match TRBD2. Germline CDR1 SGDLS, CDR2 YYNGEE. CDR3 length: 14 residues. Losses at the gene ends were 0 bases for V and 4 bases for J; bases not matched to a gene: 4.

The V gene is TRBV27, the J gene TRBJ1-2; 8 nucleotides agree with TRBD1. In germline, CDR1 is MNHEY, CDR2 SMNVEV (reference sequence). The CDR3 loop spans 13 amino acids. Germline trimming cut 5 bases from V and 8 bases from J; bases unmatched to any gene: 7. The CDR3 nucleotides are TGTGCCAGCAGTCCCCCGGACAGGGACGGCTACACCTTC. It codes for CASSPPDRDGYTF.

V is TRBV14 and J is TRBJ2-1; D unresolved. Per germline, CDR1 SGHDN and CDR2 FVKESK. The length of the CDR3 is 15 residues. The ends were cut back, 1 base at V and 7 bases at J, with 14 bases in the middle. The CDR3 nucleotides are TGTGCCAGCAGCCAAGTTCGAGGTTTGGTAAATGAGCAGTTCTTC. Protein product: CASSQVRGLVNEQFF. Based on the CDR3 plus reference TRBV14 and TRBJ2-1, the full variable domain is EAGVTQFPSHSVIEKGQTVTLRCDPISGHDNLYWYRRVMGKEIKFLLHFVKESKQDESGMPNNRFLAERTGGTYSTLKVQPAELEDSGVYFCASSQVRGLVNEQFFGPGTRLTVL.